This section outlines one T cell receptor (gamma chain) sequence together with its context. Its specificity is unknown. This entry belongs to a study of Vδ1+ human thymocytes. Study results and limitations: Thymic TRG and TRD repertoires appeared highly polyclonal. Around a fifth of thymic delta-chain sequences were Vdelta2, with few Vdelta3, unlike blood Vdelta1+ controls.

Germline loops: CDR1 EGSTGY, CDR2 YDSYTSSV. The junction had 9 bases not matched to a gene; V was cut back by 5 bases and J by 3 bases. There are 15 residues in the CDR3. Sequences come from RNA converted to cDNA by reverse transcription. The CDR3 regions were amplified by multiplex PCR from V-gene primers to a constant-region primer. TCRdb ran CATT on the multiplex PCR reads. This table has over 25,000 gamma-chain clones, roughly 20% appearing once. Alphabeta T cells were depleted, then CD3+ Vdelta1+ Vdelta2- thymocytes were FACS-sorted. Sorted Vdelta1+ thymocytes were about 98% to 99.6% pure. The chain employs TRGV4 and TRGJP1. The TCR comes from a boy in the first two years of life who had congenital heart surgery. Material for sequencing was Vdelta1+ gamma-delta thymocytes from the thymus. The subset here: FACS-sorted CD3+ TCRalphabeta- TCRVdelta1+ TCRVdelta2- thymocytes. The CDR3 region has the DNA TGTGCCACCTGGGGAAAAGGGGCCACTGGTTGGTTCAAGATATTT. Amino acid sequence: CATWGKGATGWFKIF.